Listed below are T cell receptor beta chains from one sample, sequenced in a study of T cells in Graves' hyperthyroidism and ophthalmopathy. TCRdb reprocessed the multiplex PCR reads via MiXCR and lists one record per CDR3 protein. The profile shows around 560,000 distinct CDR3 sequences, around 17% of them singletons. Sequencing was done on a sample of blood. The receptor set was obtained from a woman aged 18-29 years with Graves' hyperthyroidism. Each CDR3 is given with its conserved first and last residue.

V: TRBV28
CDR3: CASRDWEGWHGYTF

V: TRBV6-2/TRBV6-3
CDR3: CASTKGAGVNEKLFF

V: TRBV5-6
CDR3: CASSFGQGKVQYF

V: TRBV6-5
CDR3: CASSYSRLANTQYF

V: TRBV28
CDR3: CASSLVYGETRYNEQFF

V: TRBV5-1
CDR3: CASSTGGPVNTEAFF

V: TRBV12-3/TRBV12-4
CDR3: CASSLFQGGETQYF

V: TRBV18
CDR3: CASSPGERGYTF

V: TRBV20-1
CDR3: CSARDWLAGGGIQETQYF

V: TRBV7-2
CDR3: CASSPWNQPQHF

V: TRBV16
CDR3: CASSPQGTGSFNYGYTF

V: TRBV20-1
CDR3: CSARGLAGGIYEQYF

V: TRBV28
CDR3: CASSWDSYNEQFF

V: TRBV28
CDR3: CASSLARGLGTEAFF

V: TRBV7-2
CDR3: CASRDRPGGELFF

V: TRBV7-6
CDR3: CASSPTPTEKLFF

V: TRBV11-2
CDR3: CASSLSPPPLETQYF

V: TRBV2
CDR3: CASRSDRPHQPQHF

V: TRBV3-1
CDR3: CASQGPRVTGELFF

V: TRBV11-2
CDR3: CASSYRGPYQPQHF

V: TRBV11-2
CDR3: CASSLEGASGRGSTDTQYF

V: TRBV12-3/TRBV12-4
CDR3: CASSLNGQGGNYGYTF

V: TRBV9
CDR3: CASSVGLGGGYNEQFF

V: TRBV9
CDR3: CASSVAGSPNTGELFF

V: TRBV18
CDR3: CASSPKTGKSYEQYF

V: TRBV7-9
CDR3: CASSSVKGGATTDTQYF

V: TRBV13
CDR3: CASSLGRGFGAFF

V: TRBV20-1
CDR3: CSAREYLAGGPDTQYF

V: TRBV7-8
CDR3: CASSLVQNEQYF

V: TRBV12-3/TRBV12-4
CDR3: CASSFGQNTGELFF

V: TRBV2
CDR3: CASSEAGDGTSGYNEQFF

V: TRBV12-3/TRBV12-4
CDR3: CASTLGDPYNEQFF

V: TRBV10-2
CDR3: CASSEAQMNTEAFF

V: TRBV11-2
CDR3: CASSLRWGQVGETQYF

V: TRBV10-3
CDR3: CAISAASGIETQYF

V: TRBV7-9
CDR3: CASSSSRLAPETQYF

V: TRBV6-2/TRBV6-3
CDR3: CASSPRENTEAFF

V: TRBV3-1
CDR3: CASSLAGNSPLHF

V: TRBV20-1
CDR3: CSAPQLYRNTEAFF

V: TRBV5-1
CDR3: CASSLLPTTSGSEQYF

V: TRBV12-3/TRBV12-4
CDR3: CASSLDGGGDTQYF

V: TRBV2
CDR3: CASNERRWAFGVDTQYF

V: TRBV5-1
CDR3: CASSLAGLAGFYEQYF

V: TRBV13
CDR3: CASSLLRGTQYF

V: TRBV19
CDR3: CASSIFPPRLAGEADTQYF

V: TRBV20-1
CDR3: CSARTSGTLETQYF

V: TRBV20-1
CDR3: CSARETNQPQHF

V: TRBV9
CDR3: CASSEGTYNSPLHF

V: TRBV5-1
CDR3: CASSQDRGTNYEQYF

V: TRBV12-3/TRBV12-4
CDR3: CASRGTGGVEKLFF

V: TRBV9
CDR3: CASAGGGRMNTEAFF

V: TRBV19
CDR3: CASSIGGTGNEQFF